These T cell receptor beta chains were read from a single sample in a study of PD-1 blockade in classical Hodgkin lymphoma. Clones were sequenced by immunoSEQ multiplex PCR, and TCRdb holds only the in-frame ones, with some missing. The table has approximately 43,000 clones, 70% to 90% seen once. Sequencing used peripheral blood mononuclear cells (PBMCs), obtained before the second cycle of nivolumab. Every receptor here comes from a human donor with classical Hodgkin lymphoma. Each CDR3 is given with its conserved first and last residue. D genes are given only for firm matches. The listing skips clone size in some rows; elsewhere it reads once, few, many or a size class.

v_call: TRBV7-2
clone_size: NA
j_call: TRBJ2-7
d_call: TRBD2
cdr3_aa: CASSRGLAGGPRYEQYF
cdr3_nt: TGTGCCAGCAGCCGTGGACTAGCGGGAGGCCCCCGCTACGAGCAGTACTTC

v_call: TRBV28
clone_size: NA
j_call: TRBJ1-1
d_call: NA
cdr3_aa: CASSLQGVKSEAFF
cdr3_nt: TGTGCCAGCAGTCTACAGGGTGTAAAGTCTGAAGCTTTCTTT

v_call: TRBV19
clone_size: NA
j_call: TRBJ2-3
d_call: TRBD1
cdr3_aa: CASRDRGSTDTQYF
cdr3_nt: TGTGCCAGTAGGGACAGGGGAAGCACAGATACGCAGTATTTT

v_call: TRBV28
clone_size: NA
j_call: TRBJ2-5
d_call: NA
cdr3_aa: CASRGGLLRETQYF
cdr3_nt: TGTGCCAGCAGGGGGGGCCTTTTGCGGGAGACCCAGTACTTC

v_call: TRBV11-2
clone_size: NA
j_call: TRBJ2-7
d_call: TRBD1
cdr3_aa: CASSLEGGHSYEQYF
cdr3_nt: TGTGCCAGCAGCTTAGAAGGGGGCCACTCCTACGAGCAGTACTTC

v_call: TRBV19
clone_size: NA
j_call: TRBJ2-2
d_call: TRBD1
cdr3_aa: CASLGTGNTGELFF
cdr3_nt: TGTGCCAGCCTAGGGACAGGAAACACCGGGGAGCTGTTTTTT

v_call: TRBV6-4
clone_size: NA
j_call: TRBJ2-1
d_call: NA
cdr3_aa: CASSDSNRVNEQFF
cdr3_nt: TGTGCCAGCAGTGACTCGAACAGGGTTAATGAGCAGTTCTTC

v_call: TRBV18
clone_size: NA
j_call: TRBJ2-1
d_call: NA
cdr3_aa: CASSPRYQGIDEQFF
cdr3_nt: TGTGCCAGCTCACCCCGGTATCAGGGGATAGATGAGCAGTTCTTC

v_call: TRBV14
clone_size: NA
j_call: TRBJ2-2
d_call: TRBD1
cdr3_aa: CASSPGQGLAGELFF
cdr3_nt: TGTGCCAGCAGCCCCGGACAGGGGTTGGCCGGGGAGCTGTTTTTT

v_call: TRBV19
clone_size: NA
j_call: TRBJ2-1
d_call: TRBD2
cdr3_aa: CASSLGTINEQFF
cdr3_nt: TGTGCCAGTAGCCTAGGGACTATCAATGAGCAGTTCTTC

v_call: TRBV6-6
clone_size: few
j_call: TRBJ2-5
d_call: TRBD1
cdr3_aa: CASSYPGQGQETQYF
cdr3_nt: TGTGCCAGCAGTTACCCGGGACAGGGTCAAGAGACCCAGTACTTC

v_call: TRBV7-3
clone_size: NA
j_call: TRBJ2-3
d_call: NA
cdr3_aa: CASSLFEGIRVDTQYF
cdr3_nt: TGTGCCAGCAGCTTATTTGAGGGAATCCGAGTGGATACGCAGTATTTT

v_call: TRBV19
clone_size: NA
j_call: TRBJ1-3
d_call: NA
cdr3_aa: CASSQETGNTIYF
cdr3_nt: TGTGCCAGTAGTCAGGAGACTGGAAACACCATATATTTT

v_call: TRBV18
clone_size: NA
j_call: TRBJ1-2
d_call: TRBD1
cdr3_aa: CASSPAPGQGLVYGYTF
cdr3_nt: TGTGCCAGCTCACCCGCACCGGGACAGGGGCTTGTCTATGGCTACACCTTC

v_call: TRBV2
clone_size: NA
j_call: TRBJ2-7
d_call: NA
cdr3_aa: CASSEVAVSYEQYF
cdr3_nt: TGTGCCAGCAGTGAGGTCGCGGTCTCCTACGAGCAGTACTTC

v_call: TRBV15
clone_size: NA
j_call: TRBJ2-7
d_call: TRBD1
cdr3_aa: CATSRSRQGSTYEQYF
cdr3_nt: TGTGCCACCAGCAGATCTAGACAGGGATCTACCTACGAGCAGTACTTC

v_call: TRBV5-8
clone_size: NA
j_call: TRBJ1-2
d_call: NA
cdr3_aa: CASSSTGLLGYTF
cdr3_nt: TGTGCCAGCAGCTCTACAGGGTTGTTAGGCTACACCTTC

v_call: TRBV9
clone_size: NA
j_call: TRBJ2-6
d_call: NA
cdr3_aa: CASSRASRDTYSGANVLTF
cdr3_nt: TGTGCCAGCAGCAGGGCTTCCCGGGACACCTACTCTGGGGCCAACGTCCTGACTTTC

v_call: TRBV13
clone_size: NA
j_call: TRBJ2-7
d_call: NA
cdr3_aa: CASSSSQGSSYEQYF
cdr3_nt: TGTGCCAGCAGCTCCTCCCAAGGGAGCTCCTACGAGCAGTACTTC

v_call: TRBV4-1
clone_size: NA
j_call: TRBJ2-5
d_call: NA
cdr3_aa: CASSPPAAETQYF
cdr3_nt: TGCGCCAGCAGCCCCCCCGCCGCGGAGACCCAGTACTTC

v_call: TRBV2
clone_size: NA
j_call: TRBJ2-5
d_call: TRBD1
cdr3_aa: CASREPRTGPETQYF
cdr3_nt: TGTGCCAGCAGGGAGCCTCGGACAGGGCCGGAGACCCAGTACTTC

v_call: TRBV27
clone_size: NA
j_call: TRBJ2-3
d_call: NA
cdr3_aa: CASSFTGSTDTQYF
cdr3_nt: TGTGCCAGCAGTTTCACTGGGAGCACAGATACGCAGTATTTT

v_call: TRBV6-5
clone_size: NA
j_call: TRBJ2-3
d_call: TRBD2
cdr3_aa: CASSWQAGVTDTQYF
cdr3_nt: TGTGCCAGCAGTTGGCAAGCGGGGGTCACAGATACGCAGTATTTT

v_call: TRBV7-8
clone_size: NA
j_call: TRBJ2-5
d_call: TRBD2
cdr3_aa: CASSLWTSYRYF
cdr3_nt: TGTGCCAGCAGCCTTTGGACTAGCTATCGGTACTTC

v_call: TRBV5-1
clone_size: NA
j_call: TRBJ1-4
d_call: NA
cdr3_aa: CASSLALGWTNEKLFF
cdr3_nt: TGCGCCAGCAGCTTGGCCCTCGGGTGGACTAATGAAAAACTGTTTTTT

v_call: TRBV7-3
clone_size: once
j_call: TRBJ2-1
d_call: NA
cdr3_aa: CASSFAASSYNEQFF
cdr3_nt: TGTGCCAGCAGCTTCGCAGCCAGCTCCTACAATGAGCAGTTCTTC

v_call: TRBV6-5
clone_size: NA
j_call: TRBJ1-1
d_call: NA
cdr3_aa: CASALRMNTEAFF
cdr3_nt: TGTGCCAGCGCGCTGCGAATGAACACTGAAGCTTTCTTT

v_call: TRBV27
clone_size: NA
j_call: TRBJ1-6
d_call: NA
cdr3_aa: CASTDRGYNSPLHF
cdr3_nt: TGTGCCAGCACGGACCGGGGTTACAATTCACCCCTCCACTTT

v_call: TRBV28
clone_size: few
j_call: TRBJ1-1
d_call: TRBD1
cdr3_aa: CASGLGIGQVAFF
cdr3_nt: TGTGCCAGCGGTTTAGGAATAGGACAGGTCGCTTTCTTT

v_call: TRBV2
clone_size: NA
j_call: TRBJ2-2
d_call: NA
cdr3_aa: CASSDLGRNTGELFF
cdr3_nt: TGTGCCAGCAGTGACTTGGGACGTAACACCGGGGAGCTGTTTTTT

v_call: TRBV29-1
clone_size: NA
j_call: TRBJ2-3
d_call: NA
cdr3_aa: CSVRAGRTHTQYF
cdr3_nt: TGCAGCGTTCGAGCAGGACGCACTCATACGCAGTATTTT

v_call: TRBV6-1
clone_size: NA
j_call: TRBJ1-5
d_call: NA
cdr3_aa: CASSEDWTANNQPQHF
cdr3_nt: TGTGCCAGCAGTGAAGATTGGACAGCCAACAATCAGCCCCAGCATTTT

v_call: TRBV2
clone_size: NA
j_call: TRBJ2-2
d_call: NA
cdr3_aa: CASSRDISFTGELFF
cdr3_nt: TGTGCCAGCAGTCGGGACATTTCCTTTACCGGGGAGCTGTTTTTT

v_call: TRBV27
clone_size: NA
j_call: TRBJ1-6
d_call: NA
cdr3_aa: CASSFRANNSPLHF
cdr3_nt: TGTGCCAGCAGTTTCAGGGCAAATAATTCACCCCTCCACTTT

v_call: TRBV5-1
clone_size: once
j_call: TRBJ2-7
d_call: TRBD1
cdr3_aa: CASSPGTVSYEQYF
cdr3_nt: TGCGCCAGCAGCCCTGGGACAGTTTCCTACGAGCAGTACTTC

v_call: TRBV19
clone_size: NA
j_call: TRBJ2-7
d_call: NA
cdr3_aa: CASSNPGLTYEQYF
cdr3_nt: TGTGCCAGTAGTAACCCGGGACTCACCTACGAGCAGTACTTC

v_call: TRBV6-5
clone_size: NA
j_call: TRBJ1-1
d_call: TRBD1
cdr3_aa: CASSYFQGADTEAFF
cdr3_nt: TGTGCCAGCAGTTACTTTCAGGGGGCGGACACTGAAGCTTTCTTT

v_call: TRBV6-1
clone_size: few
j_call: TRBJ2-1
d_call: NA
cdr3_aa: CASSRGESSYNEQFF
cdr3_nt: TGTGCCAGCAGTCGAGGGGAAAGCTCCTACAATGAGCAGTTCTTC

v_call: TRBV6-5
clone_size: NA
j_call: TRBJ2-1
d_call: NA
cdr3_aa: CASSYALASNEQFF
cdr3_nt: TGTGCCAGCAGTTACGCCCTTGCGTCCAATGAGCAGTTCTTC

v_call: TRBV27
clone_size: NA
j_call: TRBJ2-3
d_call: NA
cdr3_aa: CASSLELASDTQYF
cdr3_nt: TGTGCCAGCAGTTTAGAACTAGCATCCGATACGCAGTATTTT

v_call: TRBV6-1
clone_size: NA
j_call: TRBJ2-1
d_call: NA
cdr3_aa: CASSELGLAEQFF
cdr3_nt: TGTGCCAGCAGTGAATTAGGGCTAGCGGAGCAGTTCTTC

v_call: TRBV15
clone_size: once
j_call: TRBJ2-3
d_call: TRBD1
cdr3_aa: CATSRGDSLSTDTQYF
cdr3_nt: TGTGCCACCAGCAGAGGGGACAGTTTGAGCACAGATACGCAGTATTTT

v_call: TRBV11-2
clone_size: NA
j_call: TRBJ2-1
d_call: TRBD2
cdr3_aa: CASSQGGRVPYNEQFF
cdr3_nt: TGTGCCAGCAGCCAGGGTGGGAGGGTCCCCTACAATGAGCAGTTCTTC

v_call: TRBV5-8
clone_size: NA
j_call: TRBJ2-7
d_call: NA
cdr3_aa: CASNLDRAYEQYF
cdr3_nt: TGTGCCAGCAACTTGGACAGAGCCTACGAGCAGTACTTC

v_call: TRBV28
clone_size: NA
j_call: TRBJ1-4
d_call: NA
cdr3_aa: CASSPRLIQVEKLFF
cdr3_nt: TGTGCCAGCAGTCCGCGCCTTATACAAGTAGAAAAACTGTTTTTT

v_call: TRBV28
clone_size: NA
j_call: TRBJ2-2
d_call: NA
cdr3_aa: CASEDQNTGELFF
cdr3_nt: TGTGCCAGCGAGGACCAAAACACCGGGGAGCTGTTTTTT

v_call: TRBV27
clone_size: NA
j_call: TRBJ2-7
d_call: TRBD1
cdr3_aa: CASRGRTGLSYEQYF
cdr3_nt: TGTGCCAGCAGGGGGAGGACAGGGCTGTCCTACGAGCAGTACTTC

v_call: TRBV6-1
clone_size: NA
j_call: TRBJ1-5
d_call: TRBD1
cdr3_aa: CASSESTSGQGIQPQHF
cdr3_nt: TGTGCCAGCAGTGAAAGTACAAGTGGACAGGGGATTCAGCCCCAGCATTTT

v_call: TRBV5-4
clone_size: NA
j_call: TRBJ1-1
d_call: TRBD1
cdr3_aa: CASSLLQGVEAFF
cdr3_nt: TGTGCCAGCAGCCTCTTACAGGGGGTTGAAGCTTTCTTT

v_call: TRBV2
clone_size: NA
j_call: TRBJ1-2
d_call: NA
cdr3_aa: CASSQQTVNYGYTF
cdr3_nt: TGTGCCAGCAGTCAGCAGACAGTAAACTATGGCTACACCTTC

v_call: TRBV6-5
clone_size: NA
j_call: TRBJ1-4
d_call: TRBD1
cdr3_aa: CASSYSRAGGGKLFF
cdr3_nt: TGTGCCAGCAGTTACTCGAGGGCAGGGGGAGGAAAACTGTTTTTT

v_call: TRBV19
clone_size: NA
j_call: TRBJ1-1
d_call: NA
cdr3_aa: CASSRLESNTEAFF
cdr3_nt: TGTGCCAGTAGTCGTCTGGAATCGAACACTGAAGCTTTCTTT

v_call: TRBV5-1
clone_size: NA
j_call: TRBJ2-7
d_call: NA
cdr3_aa: CASSLGGSPRTEQYF
cdr3_nt: TGCGCCAGCAGCTTGGGGGGGAGCCCAAGAACCGAGCAGTACTTC

v_call: TRBV5-1
clone_size: NA
j_call: TRBJ2-5
d_call: TRBD2
cdr3_aa: CASSLGREKETQYF
cdr3_nt: TGCGCCAGCAGCTTAGGGCGGGAGAAAGAGACCCAGTACTTC